These 20 T cell receptor beta chains were sequenced from one sample in a study of blood T cell repertoires in COVID-19. Some clones are missing from TCRdb's copy, which holds only in-frame ones; the method was immunoSEQ multiplex PCR. The sample gives 200,000 to 250,000 clones, around four fifths of which show up once; 7% to 10% is in the top ten. The specimen was peripheral blood. These receptors originate from a woman of 80 years or more with COVID-19, enrolled during active disease.

The gene calls are TRBV5-5 and TRBJ1-1; 9 nucleotides align to TRBD1. Germline CDR1 and CDR2: SGHKS and YYEKEE (reference sequence). CDR3 length: 15 amino acids. J lost 8 bases, V lost 0 bases, and 8 bases had no gene match. This chain's CDR3 is CASSLGGTGLFEAFF. The CDR3, as DNA: TGTGCCAGCAGCTTGGGCGGGACAGGGCTTTTCGAAGCTTTCTTT. The variable domain in full, with the rest retrieved from reference TRBV5-5 and TRBJ1-1, is DAGVTQSPTHLIKTRGQQVTLRCSPISGHKSVSWYQQVLGQGPQFIFQYYEKEERGRGNFPDRFSARQFPNYSSELNVNALLLGDSALYLCASSLGGTGLFEAFFGQGTRLTVV.

This sequence joins TRBV7-2 and TRBJ2-1; tentative D call: TRBD1 (6 bases). The V end was cut by 2 bases, the J end by 6 bases, with 8 bases between. The germline V gene encodes CDR1 SGHTA and CDR2 FQGNSA. The CDR3 contains 13 residues. CDR3 loop: CASSLLRGNEQFF. DNA for the CDR3: TGTGCCAGCAGCTTACTCAGGGGCAATGAGCAGTTCTTC. The full variable domain, rest sourced from reference TRBV7-2 and TRBJ2-1, is GAGVSQSPSNKVTEKGKDVELRCDPISGHTALYWYRQSLGQGLEFLIYFQGNSAPDKSGLPSDRFSAERTGGSVSTLTIQRTQQEDSAVYLCASSLLRGNEQFFGPGTRLTVL.

In its sample, this clone was seen many times. The J gene is TRBJ2-5, the V gene TRBV6-1, with D possibly matching TRBD2 (6 bases). This CDR3 region has 16 residues. Germline CDR1 and CDR2: MNHNS and SASEGT. V lost 0 bases to trimming and J lost 4 bases, with 15 bases between them. CDR3 residues: CASSEALGGVGETQYF. CDR3 sequence (DNA): TGTGCCAGCAGTGAAGCGCTAGGAGGGGTTGGAGAGACCCAGTACTTC.

This chain joins TRBV5-1 and TRBJ2-5; 7 bases map to TRBD1. This CDR3 contains 18 residues. Looked up from germline, CDR1 is SGHRS and CDR2 is YFSETQ. Trimming cost V 3 bases and J 1 base; bases outside gene matches: 15. CDR3 DNA sequence: TGCGCCAGCAGCTCATACAGGGGAAGTATAACGATCCAAGAGACCCAGTACTTC. This gives the protein CASSSYRGSITIQETQYF.

The chain links TRBV18 to TRBJ2-1; possibly TRBD2 for D (6 bases). V was trimmed by 6 bases and J by 7 bases, leaving 13 bases between them. The CDR3 has 13 amino acids. Germline V gives CDR1 KGHSH, CDR2 LQKENI. CDR3 sequence reads: CASSSGLSNEQFF. For the CDR3, the DNA is TGTGCCAGCTCGAGCGGACTATCTAATGAGCAGTTCTTC.

This clone was seen just once. The rearrangement uses TRBV3-1 (or the pseudogene TRBV3-2) and TRBJ2-3; TRBD1 agrees at 7 bases. From germline, CDR1 is LGHDT and CDR2 YNNKEL (reference sequence). There are 14 residues in the CDR3. The V and J ends lost 4 bases and 4 bases, in that order; junction bases with no gene match: 5. The CDR3 nucleotides are TGTGCCAGCAGCCGGACAGGAGGCCCAGATACGCAGTATTTT. Its translation: CASSRTGGPDTQYF.

This rearrangement joins TRBV30 to TRBJ2-7, with D perhaps TRBD2 (6 bases). V shed 0 bases and J shed 0 bases, with 12 bases lying between them. The germline V gene encodes CDR1 GTSNPN and CDR2 SVGIG (reference sequence). This CDR3 comprises 15 residues. The CDR3: CAWSVGGSLSYEQYF. The CDR3 region has the DNA TGTGCCTGGAGTGTAGGAGGGTCTCTCTCCTACGAGCAGTACTTC.

The chain links TRBV19 to TRBJ2-2; D perhaps matches TRBD1 (6 bases). Germline V CDR1 and CDR2: LNHDA, SQIVND (reference sequence). With 1 base removed from V and 5 bases from J, the gap between germline ends came to 14 bases. The CDR3 runs 16 residues. CDR3 sequence: CASSIGGQIRTGELFF. CDR3 coding DNA: TGTGCCAGTAGTATAGGGGGACAAATTAGAACCGGGGAGCTGTTTTTT.

The CDR3 reads CASSPGQGVYGETQYF. DNA for the CDR3: TGTGCCAGCAGCCCGGGACAGGGAGTTTACGGGGAGACCCAGTACTTC. The rearrangement uses TRBV14 and TRBJ2-5; 9 nucleotides align to TRBD1. Germline lookup yields CDR1 SGHDN and CDR2 FVKESK. The V gene end was trimmed by 4 bases and the J gene end by 5 bases; junction bases not matched to a gene: 11. The CDR3 extends over 16 amino acids.

This clone was recorded a few times. The chain uses TRBV5-1 and TRBJ1-2, with D maybe TRBD1 (5 bases). Germline V CDR1 and CDR2: SGHRS, YFSETQ. V lost 0 bases and J 7 bases, leaving 10 bases between the germline ends. This CDR3 contains 13 residues. Here the CDR3 DNA reads TGCGCCAGCAGCTTGGGGCAGGGCGGTGGCTACACCTTC. Its protein product is CASSLGQGGGYTF.

CDR3 in amino acids: CASSYFLSSPLHF. In nucleotides, the CDR3 is TGTGCCAGCAGTTACTTTTTATCTTCACCCCTCCACTTT. The chain couples TRBV6-2 or TRBV6-3 to TRBJ1-6; D is uncertain. With 1 base removed from V and 9 bases from J, the gap between germline ends came to 7 bases. The CDR3 length is 13 residues. Germline V gene lookup returns CDR1 MNHEY and CDR2 SVGEGT.

This clone was counted between two and nine times. V and J are TRBV2 and TRBJ1-5; D gene unclear. In germline, CDR1 is SNHLY, CDR2 FYNNEI. CDR3 length: 11 amino acids. Trimming cost V 7 bases and J 9 bases, with 10 bases left between them. CDR3 DNA sequence: TGTGCCAGCAAAAGAGAGGGGCCCCAGCATTTT. Its translation is CASKREGPQHF.

The chain uses TRBV11-3 and TRBJ2-3, with 9 nucleotides matching TRBD1. The CDR3 contains 15 residues. V trimming: 5 bases; J trimming: 3 bases; junction bases outside the gene matches: 6. From germline, CDR1 is SGHNT and CDR2 YENEEA. CDR3 sequence: CASSPGTGRTDTQYF. The CDR3 DNA sequence: TGTGCCAGCAGCCCCGGGACAGGGAGAACAGATACGCAGTATTTT.

This sequence joins TRBV12-3 or TRBV12-4 and TRBJ1-2; D remains ambiguous. This CDR3 contains 13 residues. The V gene lost 6 bases and the J gene lost 8 bases, with 16 bases spanning the gap. This chain's CDR3 is CASSLDRAGGYTF. Written as DNA, the CDR3 is TGTGCCAGCAGCCTTGACCGGGCGGGGGGCTACACCTTC.

The chain links TRBV4-1 to TRBJ2-5, with 10 bases aligning to TRBD1. The CDR3 consists of 16 residues. Germline trimming cut 1 base from V and 5 bases from J; bases unmatched to any gene: 7. The germline CDR1 and CDR2 sequences are MGHRA and YSYEKL. The CDR3 spells CASSQAVGQGRETQYF. The CDR3 coding sequence is TGCGCCAGCAGCCAAGCGGTGGGACAGGGGAGGGAGACCCAGTACTTC.

The chain joins TRBV2 to TRBJ2-3; 7 positions match TRBD1. The CDR3 runs to 14 residues. CDR1 and CDR2 (germline): SNHLY, FYNNEI. The trim removed 4 bases at V and 6 bases at J, leaving 7 bases unmatched. The CDR3 is CASSVSTGTDTQYF. CDR3 sequence (DNA): TGTGCCAGCAGTGTCTCGACAGGGACGGATACGCAGTATTTT. Variable domain in full (rest from reference TRBV2 and TRBJ2-3): EPEVTQTPSHQVTQMGQEVILRCVPISNHLYFYWYRQILGQKVEFLVSFYNNEISEKSEIFDDQFSVERPDGSNFTLKIRSTKLEDSAMYFCASSVSTGTDTQYFGPGTRLTVL.

Here the CDR3 DNA reads TGTGCCAGCAGCTTGGGGAGGGGATATGAAAAACTGTTTTTT. It translates to CASSLGRGYEKLFF. The chain carries TRBV5-6 and TRBJ1-4; the D gene is possibly TRBD1 (5 bases). Germline V gene data show CDR1 as SGHDT and CDR2 as YYEEEE. V was shortened by 0 bases and J by 6 bases, with 9 bases between the two germline ends. The CDR3 covers 14 residues.

The chain recombines TRBV2 with TRBJ2-2; perhaps TRBD1 as D (5 bases). This CDR3 has 14 residues. V was clipped by 4 bases and J by 4 bases, with 10 bases between them. Germline V CDR1 and CDR2: SNHLY, FYNNEI. CDR3 nucleotide sequence: TGTGCCAGCAGTGGTAGACAGTCCACCGGGGAGCTGTTTTTT. Its translation: CASSGRQSTGELFF.

The chain joins TRBV5-6 to TRBJ1-3; D is undetermined. Germline CDR1 and CDR2: SGHDT and YYEEEE. CDR3 length equals 15 residues. The V and J ends lost 2 bases and 4 bases respectively, with 13 bases between them. CDR3 bases: TGTGCCAGCAGCTTTTCCTCGGTATCGGGAAACACCATATATTTT. Protein product: CASSFSSVSGNTIYF.

In nucleotides, the CDR3 is TGTGCCAGCAGCCCCCGACTAGCAATGAAACAAGAGACCCAGTACTTC. Translating gives CASSPRLAMKQETQYF. This chain connects TRBV14 to TRBJ2-5, with 7 bases aligning to TRBD2. CDR1 SGHDN and CDR2 FVKESK come from the germline V gene. This CDR3 comprises 16 residues. V gave up 4 bases and J gave up 2 bases; unmatched junction bases: 10.